These 30 T cell receptor beta chains were all obtained from the same sample, sequenced in a study of T cell repertoires in cytomegalovirus infection. A single record per CDR3 protein comes from TCRdb applying MiXCR to the reads. This table has hundreds of thousands of distinct CDR3 sequences, roughly a third appearing once. These receptors have no known antigen. Specimen: cultured PBMCs, collected from culture after CMV antigen stimulation. These receptors all stem from a human donor in good health (CMV status not recorded). Some clones in this sample may be carry-over from other donors' samples.

For this clonotype: A much larger clone sits a single nucleotide away, making a read error possible. This chain connects TRBV7-2 to TRBJ1-5; 8 bases match TRBD1. Germline V gives CDR1 SGHTA, CDR2 FQGNSA. The CDR3 covers 16 residues. DNA for the CDR3: TGTGCCAGCAGCTTGAGTTCGGGACAGGAGGAACAGCCCCAGCTTTTT. Its protein product is CASSLSSGQEEQPQLF.

The chain carries TRBV19 and TRBJ1-5; D is unclear. The V gene's germline CDR1 is LNHDA and CDR2 SQIVND (reference sequence). The CDR3 sequence is 11 residues long. Trimming removed 9 bases at V and 4 bases at J, with 7 bases between. The CDR3 here is CASGINQPQHF. The CDR3 DNA reads TGTGCCAGCGGGATTAATCAGCCCCAGCATTTT.

This chain connects TRBV7-2 to TRBJ2-7; unclear D gene. The CDR3 has 15 residues. Trimming cost V 5 bases and J 4 bases, with 18 bases left between them. CDR1 is SGHTA, CDR2 FQGNSA, per germline. In DNA form, the CDR3 reads TGTGCCAGCAGCATGAGACACCCGCGGCTTTACGAGCAGTACTTC. It translates to CASSMRHPRLYEQYF.

The chain links TRBV28 to TRBJ2-2; tentative D call: TRBD2 (7 bases). The CDR3 runs 15 residues. Per germline, CDR1 MDHEN and CDR2 SYDVKM. Trimming took off 6 bases at V and 5 bases at J, with 16 bases between the two ends. The chain's CDR3 is CASSTLRGRTGELFF. The CDR3 coding sequence is TGTGCCAGCAGCACCCTGCGGGGGCGGACCGGGGAGCTGTTTTTT.

V usage is TRBV12-5 and J usage is TRBJ2-3, with D perhaps TRBD2 (6 bases). V was cut by 0 bases and J by 0 bases, with 19 bases left in between. The CDR3 contains 19 residues. CDR1 and CDR2 from the germline V gene are LGHNT and FRNRAP. The CDR3 loop reads CASGLVQDGRLSSTDTQYF. In DNA form, the CDR3 reads TGTGCTAGTGGTTTGGTACAAGACGGGAGACTCTCTAGCACAGATACGCAGTATTTT.

The CDR3 loop reads CASRQGEPYEQYF. Here the CDR3 DNA reads TGTGCCAGCAGACAAGGCGAGCCATACGAGCAGTACTTC. The chain links TRBV7-2 to TRBJ2-7, with unresolved D. Germline CDR1 is SGHTA and CDR2 is FQGNSA. The CDR3 length is 13 residues. Trimming took 6 bases from V and 4 from J, leaving 13 bases between them.

The chain couples TRBV7-7 to TRBJ1-4; no clear D gene. This CDR3 is built from 12 residues. Per the germline V gene, CDR1 is SSHAT and CDR2 is FNYEAQ (reference sequence). V was clipped by 2 bases and J by 8 bases, with 6 bases between them. In DNA form, the CDR3 reads TGTGCCAGCAGCTTAATAGGGGAAAAACTGTTTTTT. The encoded protein is CASSLIGEKLFF.

This chain links TRBV7-8 with TRBJ2-5; 11 bases match TRBD2. The V segment lost 2 bases and the J segment 4 bases; nucleotides outside the gene matches: 6. The germline gives CDR1 SGHVS, CDR2 FQNEAQ. The CDR3 contains 16 residues. The CDR3 DNA sequence: TGTGCCAGCAGCTTAAGGATCCTAGCGGGGGGAGAGACCCAGTACTTC. Its protein product is CASSLRILAGGETQYF.

This clonotype was seen more than once but under ten times. J is TRBJ1-3 and V is TRBV10-3, with D tentatively TRBD1 (5 bases). This CDR3 is built from 11 residues. From germline, CDR1 is ENHRY and CDR2 SYGVKD. Trimming took 8 bases from V and 6 from J, leaving 8 bases between them. CDR3 bases: TGTGCCATCCGAGGGGAAAACACCATATATTTT. This gives the protein CAIRGENTIYF.

The chain has TRBV7-9 and TRBJ2-1; TRBD2 might be the D (6 bases). CDR1 is SEHNR, CDR2 FQNEAQ, per germline (reference sequence). The CDR3 extends over 16 amino acids. V shed 1 base and J shed 3 bases, with 13 bases lying between them. The CDR3 here is CASSLVFGGDYNEQFF. For the CDR3, the DNA is TGTGCCAGCAGCTTAGTTTTCGGGGGAGACTACAATGAGCAGTTCTTC.

This clonotype has a handful of counts. V and J are TRBV4-2 and TRBJ2-3; perhaps D is TRBD1 or TRBD2 (5 bases each). Trimming stripped 4 bases from V and 1 base from J, with 18 bases between. The CDR3 is 17 residues long. From germline, CDR1 is LGHNA and CDR2 YNFKEQ. The CDR3 loop reads CASSPRDGHLGTDTQYF. CDR3 DNA: TGTGCCAGCAGCCCCCGGGACGGACATTTGGGCACAGATACGCAGTATTTT.

The chain couples TRBV20-1 to TRBJ2-1; D remains unclear. This CDR3 contains 16 residues. The V and J ends lost 2 bases and 4 bases respectively, with 18 bases between them. The germline V gene has CDR1 DFQATT and CDR2 SNEGSKA (reference sequence). CDR3 sequence reads: CSARRAASGVYNEQFF. DNA of the CDR3: TGCAGTGCTAGACGTGCGGCTAGTGGGGTATACAATGAGCAGTTCTTC.

The genes are TRBV2 and TRBJ1-6, with 10 bases fitting TRBD1. The CDR3 is made up of 14 amino acids. Germline lookup yields CDR1 SNHLY and CDR2 FYNNEI. V shed 6 bases and J 8 bases; nucleotides not matched to a gene: 4. The CDR3 protein is CASRGTGAHSPLHF. In DNA, the CDR3 is TGTGCCAGCAGAGGGACAGGGGCGCATTCACCCCTCCACTTT.

This clonotype was seen more than once but under ten times. Written as DNA, the CDR3 is TGTGCCAGCAGTGTCCTGCCCAGCGGGGGCCCAGAGACCCAGTACTTC. Translation gives CASSVLPSGGPETQYF. The chain uses TRBV2 and TRBJ2-5; 8 nucleotides agree with TRBD2. This CDR3 region has 16 residues. CDR1 is SNHLY and CDR2 is FYNNEI in the germline V gene. The V and J ends lost 4 bases and 4 bases, in that order; junction bases with no gene match: 11.

This clonotype occurred many times. The junction departs from the called germline gene at one end, perhaps through a read error. The rearrangement uses TRBV5-1 and TRBJ2-7; D assignment may be TRBD1 or TRBD2 (5 bases each). This CDR3 contains 15 residues. Germline-derived CDR1 and CDR2 are SGHRS and YFSETQ. The CDR3 spells CASSLVAGSSYEQYF. Written as DNA, the CDR3 is TGTGCCAGCAGCTTAGTTGCAGGGAGCTCCTACGAGCAGTACTTC.

This clonotype was detected only a few times. The chain is built from TRBV11-2 and TRBJ2-7, with D perhaps matching TRBD1 (5 bases). V shed 0 bases and J shed 2 bases, with 8 bases lying between them. The CDR3 runs to 14 residues. CDR1 and CDR2 (germline): SGHAT, FQNNGV. The CDR3 bases are TGTGCCAGCAGCTTAGATCCAGGGCCCTACGAGCAGTACTTC. Translation: CASSLDPGPYEQYF.

This clonotype was seen a handful of times. The CDR3 nucleotides are TGTGCCAGCAGTCCCGCCCTGGCAGGGGGAAGTGGCTACACCTTC. It codes for CASSPALAGGSGYTF. The V gene is TRBV12-3 or TRBV12-4, the J gene TRBJ1-2, with 7 bases fitting TRBD1. V shed 5 bases, J shed 7 bases, and the junction held 13 bases outside the gene matches. CDR3 length equals 15 residues.

The chain recombines TRBV28 with TRBJ2-7; 7 bases line up with TRBD1. The length of the CDR3 is 12 residues. The V gene end was trimmed by 5 bases and the J gene end by 7 bases; junction bases not matched to a gene: 5. The V gene's germline CDR1 is MDHEN and CDR2 SYDVKM. The CDR3: CASSRQGPEQYF. The CDR3 nucleotides are TGTGCCAGCAGTCGACAGGGTCCGGAGCAGTACTTC.

The V and J genes are TRBV18 and TRBJ2-1; the D gene is possibly TRBD2 (5 bases). Germline V gene sequence: CDR1 KGHSH, CDR2 LQKENI. This CDR3 spans 15 amino acids. Trimming took 5 bases from V and 4 from J, leaving 15 bases between them. CDR3 DNA: TGTGCCAGCTCAGAGGTGGGGAGCGGATACAATGAGCAGTTCTTC. Translation gives CASSEVGSGYNEQFF.

There are a few counts of this clonotype. The chain couples TRBV11-2 to TRBJ2-5; the match to TRBD1 covers 9 bases. This CDR3 comprises 18 residues. V trimming: 2 bases; J trimming: 2 bases; junction bases outside the gene matches: 12. Germline values: CDR1 SGHAT, CDR2 FQNNGV. The CDR3 sequence is CASSLSGQGWGGQETQYF. The DNA for the CDR3 is TGTGCCAGCAGCTTATCTGGACAGGGGTGGGGGGGTCAAGAGACCCAGTACTTC.

This clonotype was found a few times. J is TRBJ1-5 and V is TRBV28; D is unresolved. Germline CDR1 is MDHEN and CDR2 is SYDVKM. V dropped 3 bases and J dropped 5 bases, with 23 bases sitting between them. This CDR3 is 18 amino acids long. The CDR3 region has the DNA TGTGCCAGCAGTTTTGTATTCGCTATCGACGGGCGGGATCAGCCCCAGCATTTT. Translating gives CASSFVFAIDGRDQPQHF.

This clonotype has a handful of counts. The chain employs TRBV7-9 and TRBJ2-2, with 10 bases lining up with TRBD1. Germline CDR1 reads SEHNR; CDR2 reads FQNEAQ (reference sequence). CDR3 length: 16 residues. V shed 2 bases, J shed 5 bases, and the junction held 5 bases outside the gene matches. The CDR3 sequence: CASSLSGTGETGELFF. The CDR3 DNA reads as TGTGCCAGCAGCTTAAGCGGGACAGGGGAAACCGGGGAGCTGTTTTTT.

This chain uses TRBV29-1 with TRBJ1-1; maybe TRBD1 (5 bases). From germline, CDR1 is SQVTM and CDR2 ANQGSEA. V gave up 5 bases and J gave up 7 bases, with 11 bases separating them. The CDR3 runs 11 residues. The CDR3 DNA is TGCAGCGTTACGCAGGGTATTGAAGCTTTCTTT. Protein product: CSVTQGIEAFF.

J is TRBJ2-7 and V is TRBV11-2; 7 bases map to TRBD1. Trimming at V came to 5 bases and at J to 8 bases, leaving 9 bases not matched to a gene. Germline CDR1 is SGHAT and CDR2 is FQNNGV. The CDR3 has 13 amino acids. The CDR3 DNA is TGTGCCAGCAGCAAAGCGACAGGGATCAAGCAGTACTTC. Translated, it gives CASSKATGIKQYF.

J is TRBJ2-7 and V is TRBV20-1; no clear D. The germline V and J ends were trimmed by 5 bases and 5 bases, with 13 bases remaining between them. CDR3 length: 12 amino acids. Germline-derived CDR1 and CDR2 are DFQATT and SNEGSKA (reference sequence). Here the CDR3 DNA reads TGCAGTGCTCCTGGACCTGTCCACGAGCAGTACTTC. Amino acid sequence: CSAPGPVHEQYF.

The V gene is TRBV2, the J gene TRBJ1-4; a possible D gene is TRBD1 (5 bases). V lost 2 bases and J 6 bases, leaving 10 bases between the germline ends. The germline gives CDR1 SNHLY, CDR2 FYNNEI. The CDR3 is 14 residues long. The CDR3 region is CASSERGGDEKLFF. DNA for the CDR3: TGTGCCAGCAGTGAAAGGGGAGGGGATGAAAAACTGTTTTTT.

The table lists this clonotype with a few counts. This chain joins TRBV7-2 and TRBJ2-1; a weak D match, TRBD2 (6 bases). The CDR3 runs to 15 residues. V was clipped by 3 bases and J by 0 bases, with 9 bases between them. Germline V gene data show CDR1 as SGHTA and CDR2 as FQGNSA. CDR3 sequence: CASSLAGISYNEQFF. DNA for the CDR3: TGTGCCAGCAGCTTGGCGGGGATCTCCTACAATGAGCAGTTCTTC.

This chain joins TRBV6-5 and TRBJ1-2, with TRBD1 identical over 8 bases. The CDR3 spans 15 residues. Germline assignment: CDR1 MNHEY and CDR2 SVGAGI. V trimming: 3 bases; J trimming: 4 bases; junction bases outside the gene matches: 7. Written as DNA, the CDR3 is TGTGCCAGCAGTTATGACGGGACAGGCACCTATGGCTACACCTTC. This translates into CASSYDGTGTYGYTF.

The genes are TRBV4-1 and TRBJ2-1; D may be TRBD2 (5 bases). Germline CDR1 is MGHRA and CDR2 is YSYEKL. This CDR3 spans 23 amino acids. V dropped 2 bases and J dropped 5 bases, with 37 bases sitting between them. The CDR3, as DNA: TGCGCCAGCAGCCAACTGACTATCCTCCCACCAACCCCTGTGGTACGAACACACAATGAGCAGTTCTTC. It translates to CASSQLTILPPTPVVRTHNEQFF.

The chain recombines TRBV7-2 with TRBJ2-3, with a tentative D call TRBD2 (6 bases). Germline CDR1 reads SGHTA; CDR2 reads FQGNSA. This CDR3 is built from 15 residues. Trimming pared 2 bases from V and 4 bases from J, leaving 13 bases between. Here the CDR3 DNA reads TGTGCCAGCAGCTTATGGCCCGGGAGATCAGATACGCAGTATTTT. Translated: CASSLWPGRSDTQYF.